This entry features one TCR beta chain sequence. What it binds is not known. The entry originates in a study of cytomegalovirus exposure and HLA in healthy donors. Whole-study results and caveats: TRBV6-2, TRBV6-3 and other indistinguishable V segments were excluded.

The PCR was carried out with 60 Vbeta primers and 13 Jbeta primers. Profiling relied on immunoSEQ multiplex PCR, and the TCRdb table lists in-frame clones only, not all of them. The profile shows some 45,000 clones, around 70% of them singletons. The V end was cut by 7 bases, the J end by 1 base, with 8 bases between. The CDR3 has 13 amino acids. Looked up from germline, CDR1 is SGHDT and CDR2 is YYEEEE. The chain joins TRBV5-6 to TRBJ2-2; D ambiguous. This receptor was identified in a woman in her 30s in good health and CMV-seronegative. Sequenced: PBMCs. CDR3 protein: CASGQENTGELFF. CDR3 in DNA: TGTGCCAGCGGGCAGGAGAACACCGGGGAGCTGTTTTTT.